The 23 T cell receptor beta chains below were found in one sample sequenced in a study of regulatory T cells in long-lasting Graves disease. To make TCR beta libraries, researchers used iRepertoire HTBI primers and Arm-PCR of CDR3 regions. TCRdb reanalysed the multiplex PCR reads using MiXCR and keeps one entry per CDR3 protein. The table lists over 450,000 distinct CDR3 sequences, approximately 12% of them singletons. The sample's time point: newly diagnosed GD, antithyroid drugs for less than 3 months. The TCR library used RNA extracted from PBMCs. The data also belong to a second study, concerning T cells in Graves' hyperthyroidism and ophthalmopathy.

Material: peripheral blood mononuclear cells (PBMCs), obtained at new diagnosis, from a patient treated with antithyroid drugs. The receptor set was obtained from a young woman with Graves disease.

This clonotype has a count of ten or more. CDR3 loop: CSARQLEGAKETQYF. DNA of the CDR3: TGCAGTGCTAGGCAACTGGAGGGGGCAAAGGAGACCCAGTACTTC. The chain is built from TRBV20-1 and TRBJ2-5, with D possibly being TRBD1 (7 bases). V shed 3 bases and J shed 5 bases, with 19 bases lying between them. Germline V CDR1 and CDR2: DFQATT, SNEGSKA (reference sequence). The CDR3 totals 15 residues.

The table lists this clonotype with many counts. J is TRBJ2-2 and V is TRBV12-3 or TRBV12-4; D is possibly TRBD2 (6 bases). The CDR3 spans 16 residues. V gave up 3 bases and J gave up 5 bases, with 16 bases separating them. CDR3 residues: CASSFGSGGVTGELFF. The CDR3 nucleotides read TGTGCCAGCAGTTTCGGTAGCGGAGGGGTTACCGGGGAGCTGTTTTTT.

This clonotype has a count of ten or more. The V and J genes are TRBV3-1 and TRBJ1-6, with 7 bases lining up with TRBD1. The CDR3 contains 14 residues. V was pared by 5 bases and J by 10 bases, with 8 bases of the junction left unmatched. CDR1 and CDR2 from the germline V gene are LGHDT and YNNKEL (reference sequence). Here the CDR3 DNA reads TGTGCCAGCAGCTACGGACAGGAGCGGTCACCCCTCCACTTT. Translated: CASSYGQERSPLHF. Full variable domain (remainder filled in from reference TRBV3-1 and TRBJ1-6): DTAVSQTPKYLVTQMGNDKSIKCEQNLGHDTMYWYKQDSKKFLKIMFSYNNKELIINETVPNRFSPKSPDKAHLNLHINSLELGDSAVYFCASSYGQERSPLHFGNGTRLTVT.

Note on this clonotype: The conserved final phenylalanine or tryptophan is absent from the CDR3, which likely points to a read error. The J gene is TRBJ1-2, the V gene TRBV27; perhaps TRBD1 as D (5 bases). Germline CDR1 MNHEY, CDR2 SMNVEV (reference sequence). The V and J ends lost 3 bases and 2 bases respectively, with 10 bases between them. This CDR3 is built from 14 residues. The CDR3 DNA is TGTGCCAGCAGTTTCCGAAGACAGAACTATGGCTACACCCTC. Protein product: CASSFRRQNYGYTL.

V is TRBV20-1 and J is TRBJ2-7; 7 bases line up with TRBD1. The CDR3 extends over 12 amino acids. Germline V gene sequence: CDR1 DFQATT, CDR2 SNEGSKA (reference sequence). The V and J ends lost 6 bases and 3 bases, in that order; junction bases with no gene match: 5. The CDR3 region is CSAVGTVYEQYF. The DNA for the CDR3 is TGCAGTGCGGTCGGGACAGTCTACGAGCAGTACTTC.

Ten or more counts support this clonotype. Here the CDR3 DNA reads TGTGCCAGTAGTCCGGACAGCCTAAGCTCCTATAATTCACCCCTCCACTTT. Amino acid sequence: CASSPDSLSSYNSPLHF. The V gene is TRBV19, the J gene TRBJ1-6, with D tentatively TRBD1 (6 bases). Trimming stripped 5 bases from V and 0 bases from J, with 14 bases between. CDR3 size: 17 residues. CDR1 is LNHDA, CDR2 SQIVND, per germline (reference sequence).

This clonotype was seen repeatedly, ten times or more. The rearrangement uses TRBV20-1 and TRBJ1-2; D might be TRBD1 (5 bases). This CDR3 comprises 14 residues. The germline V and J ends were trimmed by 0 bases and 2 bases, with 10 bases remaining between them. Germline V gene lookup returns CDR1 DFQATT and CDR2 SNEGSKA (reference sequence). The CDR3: CSARDDRENYGYTF. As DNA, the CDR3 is TGCAGTGCTAGAGATGACAGAGAGAACTATGGCTACACCTTC.

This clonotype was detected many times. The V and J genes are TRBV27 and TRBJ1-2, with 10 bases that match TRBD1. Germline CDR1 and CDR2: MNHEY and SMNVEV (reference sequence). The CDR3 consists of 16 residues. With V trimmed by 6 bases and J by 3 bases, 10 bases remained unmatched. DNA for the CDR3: TGTGCCAGCAGAAGGACAGGGGGGCGACGGGACTATGGCTACACCTTC. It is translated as CASRRTGGRRDYGYTF.

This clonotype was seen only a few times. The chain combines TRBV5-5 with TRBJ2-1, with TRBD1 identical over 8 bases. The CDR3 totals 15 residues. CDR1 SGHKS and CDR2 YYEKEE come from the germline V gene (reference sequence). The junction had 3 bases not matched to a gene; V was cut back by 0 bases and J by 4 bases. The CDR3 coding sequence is TGTGCCAGCAGCTTGGATGGACAGGGTTACAATGAGCAGTTCTTC. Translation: CASSLDGQGYNEQFF. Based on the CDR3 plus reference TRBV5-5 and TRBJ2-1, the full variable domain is DAGVTQSPTHLIKTRGQQVTLRCSPISGHKSVSWYQQVLGQGPQFIFQYYEKEERGRGNFPDRFSARQFPNYSSELNVNALLLGDSALYLCASSLDGQGYNEQFFGPGTRLTVL.

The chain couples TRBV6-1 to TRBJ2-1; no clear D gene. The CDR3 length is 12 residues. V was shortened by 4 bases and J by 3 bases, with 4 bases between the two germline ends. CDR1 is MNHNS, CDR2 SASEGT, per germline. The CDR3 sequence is CASSAGYNEQFF. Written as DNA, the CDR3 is TGTGCCAGCAGTGCGGGCTACAATGAGCAGTTCTTC.

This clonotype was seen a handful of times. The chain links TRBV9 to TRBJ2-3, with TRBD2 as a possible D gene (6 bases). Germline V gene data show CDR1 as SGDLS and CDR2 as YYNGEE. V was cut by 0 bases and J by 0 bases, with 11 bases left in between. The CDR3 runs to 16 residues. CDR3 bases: TGTGCCAGCAGCGTAGGCACTAGCTTTAGCACAGATACGCAGTATTTT. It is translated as CASSVGTSFSTDTQYF.

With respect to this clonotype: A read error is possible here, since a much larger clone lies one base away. Here the CDR3 reads CASSSAGWPYNSPLHF. The CDR3 DNA sequence: TGTGCCAGCAGCTCGGCAGGGTGGCCCTATAATTCACCCCTCCACTTT. The chain combines TRBV11-3 with TRBJ1-6; a weak D match, TRBD1 (5 bases). CDR3 length: 16 residues. Germline V lookup: CDR1 SGHNT, CDR2 YENEEA. V was pared by 4 bases and J by 2 bases, with 12 bases between.

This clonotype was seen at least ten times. The CDR3 protein is CASSLKGSGNTIYF. The CDR3 DNA is TGTGCCAGCAGCTTGAAGGGATCTGGAAACACCATATATTTT. The gene calls are TRBV7-9 and TRBJ1-3, with unresolved D. V lost 3 bases to trimming and J lost 1 base, with 7 bases between them. Germline CDR1 reads SEHNR; CDR2 reads FQNEAQ (reference sequence). The CDR3 has 14 amino acids.

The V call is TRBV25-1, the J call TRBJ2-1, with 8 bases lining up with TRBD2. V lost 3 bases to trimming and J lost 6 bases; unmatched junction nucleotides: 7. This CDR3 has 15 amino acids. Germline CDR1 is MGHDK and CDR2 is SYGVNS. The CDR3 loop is CASSEAGLVANEQFF. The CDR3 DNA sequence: TGTGCCAGCAGTGAGGCGGGACTAGTGGCCAATGAGCAGTTCTTC.

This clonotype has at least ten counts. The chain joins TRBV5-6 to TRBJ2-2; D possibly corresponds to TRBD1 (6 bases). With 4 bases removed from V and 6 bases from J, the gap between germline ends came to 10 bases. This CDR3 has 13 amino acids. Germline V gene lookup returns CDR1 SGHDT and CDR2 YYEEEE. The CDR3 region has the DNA TGTGCCAGCAGCCCACAGGGATCCGGGGAGCTGTTTTTT. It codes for CASSPQGSGELFF.

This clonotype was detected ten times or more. Written as DNA, the CDR3 is TGTGCCAGCAGTGCCGGACAGATCAATCAGCCCCAGCATTTT. This sequence encodes CASSAGQINQPQHF. The chain recombines TRBV6-2 or TRBV6-3 with TRBJ1-5, with D possibly TRBD1 on 6 matching bases. Germline CDR1 is MNHEY and CDR2 is SVGEGT. This CDR3 spans 14 amino acids. Trimming left V 5 bases short and J 3 bases short, with 11 bases between.

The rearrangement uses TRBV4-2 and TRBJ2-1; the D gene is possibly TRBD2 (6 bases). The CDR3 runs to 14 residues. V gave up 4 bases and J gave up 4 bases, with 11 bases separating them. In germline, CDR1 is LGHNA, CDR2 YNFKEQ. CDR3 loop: CASSPSVDYNEQFF. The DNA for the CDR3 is TGTGCCAGCAGCCCTAGCGTCGATTACAATGAGCAGTTCTTC.

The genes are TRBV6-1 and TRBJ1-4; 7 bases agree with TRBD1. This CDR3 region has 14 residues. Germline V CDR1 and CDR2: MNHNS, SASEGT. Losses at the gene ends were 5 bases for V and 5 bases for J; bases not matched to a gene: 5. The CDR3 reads CASSRTGFNEKLFF. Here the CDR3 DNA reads TGTGCCAGCAGTCGGACAGGCTTCAATGAAAAACTGTTTTTT.

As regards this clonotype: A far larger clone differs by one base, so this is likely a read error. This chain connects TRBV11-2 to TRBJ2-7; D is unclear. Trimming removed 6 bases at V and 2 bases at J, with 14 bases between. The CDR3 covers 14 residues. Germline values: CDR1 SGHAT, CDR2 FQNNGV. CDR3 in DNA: TGTGCCAGCAGTCCCGCTATCATAGCCTACGAGCAGTACTTC. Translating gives CASSPAIIAYEQYF.

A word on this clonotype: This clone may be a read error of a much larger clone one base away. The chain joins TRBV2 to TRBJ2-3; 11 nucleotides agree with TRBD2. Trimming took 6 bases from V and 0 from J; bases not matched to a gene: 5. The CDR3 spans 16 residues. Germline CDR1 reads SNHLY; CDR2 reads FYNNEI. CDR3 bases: TGTGCCAGCAGGGCCTGGACTAGCGGGAGCACAGATACGCAGTATTTT. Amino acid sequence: CASRAWTSGSTDTQYF.

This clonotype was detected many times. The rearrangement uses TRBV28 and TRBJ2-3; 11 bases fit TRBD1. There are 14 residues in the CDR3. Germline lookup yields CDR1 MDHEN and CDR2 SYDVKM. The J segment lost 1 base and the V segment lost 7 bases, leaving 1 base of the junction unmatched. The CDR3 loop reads CASKDRGRTDTQYF. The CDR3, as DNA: TGTGCCAGCAAGGACAGGGGGCGCACAGATACGCAGTATTTT.

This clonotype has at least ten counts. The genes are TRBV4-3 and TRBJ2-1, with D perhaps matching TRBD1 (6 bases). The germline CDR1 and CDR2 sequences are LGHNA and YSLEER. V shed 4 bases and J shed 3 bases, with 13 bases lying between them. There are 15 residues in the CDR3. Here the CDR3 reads CASSPQGSFYNEQFF. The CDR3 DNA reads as TGCGCCAGCAGCCCTCAGGGGTCGTTCTACAATGAGCAGTTCTTC.

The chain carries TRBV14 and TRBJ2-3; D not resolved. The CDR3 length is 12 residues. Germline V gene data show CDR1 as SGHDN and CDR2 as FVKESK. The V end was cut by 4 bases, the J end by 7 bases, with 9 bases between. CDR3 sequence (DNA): TGTGCCAGCAGCCGAGCCTCCTATACGCAGTATTTT. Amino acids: CASSRASYTQYF.